This T cell receptor beta chain was observed in a study of cytomegalovirus exposure and HLA in healthy donors. Study results and caveats: Analyzed later, association rates of TCRs varied across HLA loci, with DRB1 most and HLA-C fewest.

A word on this clone: The antigen is undetermined.

Primers: 60 Vbeta forward and 13 Jbeta reverse. Clones were read by immunoSEQ multiplex PCR, and TCRdb kept only the in-frame ones, dropping some. The sample yields almost 85,000 clones, around 80% seen once. Germline V gene lookup returns CDR1 MNHEY and CDR2 SMNVEV (reference sequence). This CDR3 is built from 18 residues. Trimming at V came to 4 bases and at J to 4 bases, leaving 15 bases not matched to a gene. The donors, nominally healthy at sampling, likely had unrecorded immune exposures. J is TRBJ2-7 and V is TRBV27, with TRBD2 identical over 11 bases. Material for sequencing was PBMCs. This receptor was obtained from a male donor in good health and CMV-seropositive. CDR3: CASSSRPDRLAGPYEQYF. The CDR3 DNA reads TGTGCCAGCAGTTCCCGACCGGACAGACTAGCGGGACCTTACGAGCAGTACTTC.